The 13 T cell receptor beta chains presented below share a single source sample, sequenced in a study of cytomegalovirus exposure and HLA in healthy donors. Use of 60 Vbeta and 13 Jbeta primers characterized the PCR. Generated by immunoSEQ multiplex PCR, the TCRdb table keeps only in-frame clones and is missing some. Of about 190,000 clones in the sample, around 83% were seen once. Sequencing used PBMCs. The receptors derive from a middle-aged man in good health and CMV-seropositive.

This clone was seen a handful of times. CDR3 sequence: CASSPLVAGGSGANVLTF. The CDR3 region has the DNA TGTGCCAGCAGCCCCCTTGTGGCAGGGGGCTCTGGGGCCAACGTCCTGACTTTC. V gene TRBV7-8 combines with J gene TRBJ2-6; TRBD1 agrees at 7 bases. This CDR3 has 18 amino acids. Germline values: CDR1 SGHVS, CDR2 FQNEAQ. V trimming: 5 bases; J trimming: 0 bases; junction bases outside the gene matches: 10.

Remarks on this clone: This specimen includes other DNA sequences encoding the same CDR3. The chain has TRBV5-1 and TRBJ2-5; weak D call: TRBD1 (6 bases). This CDR3 region has 14 residues. V shed 3 bases and J shed 2 bases, with 11 bases lying between them. Per the germline V gene, CDR1 is SGHRS and CDR2 is YFSETQ. The CDR3 sequence: CASSSQGTQETQYF. The CDR3 DNA follows: TGCGCCAGCAGCTCGCAAGGGACACAAGAGACCCAGTACTTC. Supplemented by reference TRBV5-1 and TRBJ2-5, the full variable domain reads KAGVTQTPRYLIKTRGQQVTLSCSPISGHRSVSWYQQTPGQGLQFLFEYFSETQRNKGNFPGRFSGRQFSNSRSEMNVSTLELGDSALYLCASSSQGTQETQYFGPGTRLLVL.

DNA of the CDR3: TGCGCCAGCAGCTTGGACGGACAGGGGGCTAACTATGGCTACACCTTC. This sequence encodes CASSLDGQGANYGYTF. The chain recombines TRBV5-1 with TRBJ1-2; 10 nucleotides align to TRBD1. J lost 0 bases, V lost 0 bases, and 2 bases had no gene match. CDR3 size: 16 residues. Germline V CDR1 and CDR2: SGHRS, YFSETQ.

V gene TRBV19 combines with J gene TRBJ1-4; 10 bases match TRBD1. The CDR3 runs to 16 residues. The V gene's germline CDR1 is LNHDA and CDR2 SQIVND (reference sequence). V dropped 5 bases and J dropped 6; count of bases not matched to a gene: 9. The CDR3 bases are TGTGCCAGTAGTTCTCGACAGGGGGCCCTACATGAAAAACTGTTTTTT. Its translation: CASSSRQGALHEKLFF.

V is TRBV5-1 and J is TRBJ1-1; TRBD1 agrees at 8 bases. Trimming took 4 bases from V and 1 from J; bases not matched to a gene: 3. This CDR3 contains 14 residues. CDR1 and CDR2 (germline): SGHRS, YFSETQ. The CDR3, as DNA: TGCGCCAGCAGCACGGACAGGGCGAACACTGAAGCTTTCTTT. Translating gives CASSTDRANTEAFF.

The chain employs TRBV6-7 and TRBJ2-1, with D tentatively TRBD1 (6 bases). TRBV6-7 is an open reading frame whose function is uncertain. The V and J ends lost 2 bases and 3 bases respectively, with 17 bases between them. This CDR3 contains 17 residues. CDR3: CASSYPGQPEFYNEQFF. The CDR3 region has the DNA TGTGCCAGCAGTTACCCTGGACAGCCAGAATTCTACAATGAGCAGTTCTTC.

This clone has just a few counts. The chain carries TRBV29-1 and TRBJ2-1; D is possibly TRBD2 (6 bases). The ends were cut back, 3 bases at V and 2 bases at J, with 11 bases in the middle. The length of the CDR3 is 14 residues. CDR1 is SQVTM and CDR2 is ANQGSEA in the germline V gene. CDR3 bases: TGCAGCGTTGAGGCGGGATCCCCCTACAATGAGCAGTTCTTC. Protein: CSVEAGSPYNEQFF.

The chain employs TRBV9 and TRBJ2-1; TRBD1 matches at 9 bases. Germline V CDR1 and CDR2: SGDLS, YYNGEE. V shed 1 base, J shed 4 bases, and the junction held 3 bases outside the gene matches. This CDR3 comprises 15 residues. CDR3: CASSVLQGAYNEQFF. The CDR3 bases are TGTGCCAGCAGCGTATTACAGGGGGCGTACAATGAGCAGTTCTTC. The full variable domain, completed using reference TRBV9 and TRBJ2-1, is DSGVTQTPKHLITATGQRVTLRCSPRSGDLSVYWYQQSLDQGLQFLIQYYNGEERAKGNILERFSAQQFPDLHSELNLSSLELGDSALYFCASSVLQGAYNEQFFGPGTRLTVL.

This clone was observed a single time. This sequence joins TRBV19 and TRBJ1-1; D is unclear. The germline V gene encodes CDR1 LNHDA and CDR2 SQIVND (reference sequence). This CDR3 region has 15 residues. The germline V and J ends were trimmed by 9 bases and 2 bases, with 19 bases remaining between them. The CDR3 sequence: CASSPRGLENTEAFF. In nucleotides, the CDR3 is TGTGCCAGCTCACCACGAGGGCTGGAAAACACTGAAGCTTTCTTT.

This chain links TRBV7-2 with TRBJ2-2, with D maybe TRBD1 (5 bases). There are 16 residues in the CDR3. V lost 3 bases to trimming and J lost 1 base, with 12 bases between them. The V gene's germline CDR1 is SGHTA and CDR2 FQGNSA. CDR3 sequence: CASSLSTALNTGELFF. CDR3 DNA sequence: TGTGCCAGCAGCTTGTCGACAGCCTTGAACACCGGGGAGCTGTTTTTT.

The genes are TRBV16 and TRBJ1-2; D is perhaps TRBD1 (5 bases). The CDR3 length is 15 residues. V lost 0 bases, J lost 6 bases, and 14 bases lay in between. CDR1 and CDR2 from the germline V gene are KGHSY and FQNENV. CDR3 bases: TGTGCCAGCAGCCAATCGAGCAGGGATGGGGATGGCTACACCTTC. Its translation: CASSQSSRDGDGYTF.

The CDR3 reads CASSLDRGTDTQYF. CDR3 in DNA: TGTGCCAGCAGCCTTGACAGGGGCACAGATACGCAGTATTTT. This rearrangement joins TRBV5-5 to TRBJ2-3; 7 bases align to TRBD1. Per germline, CDR1 SGHKS and CDR2 YYEKEE (reference sequence). With V trimmed by 4 bases and J by 1 base, 3 bases remained unmatched. The CDR3 spans 14 residues. Complete variable domain (other parts from reference TRBV5-5 and TRBJ2-3): DAGVTQSPTHLIKTRGQQVTLRCSPISGHKSVSWYQQVLGQGPQFIFQYYEKEERGRGNFPDRFSARQFPNYSSELNVNALLLGDSALYLCASSLDRGTDTQYFGPGTRLTVL.

The chain uses TRBV11-2 and TRBJ2-3; D may be TRBD1 (5 bases). V dropped 2 bases and J dropped 1 base, with 19 bases sitting between them. There are 18 residues in the CDR3. Germline CDR1 SGHAT, CDR2 FQNNGV. The CDR3 loop is CASSLRGIPYPGTDTQYF. The CDR3 DNA reads TGTGCCAGCAGCTTAAGGGGAATTCCCTATCCCGGCACAGATACGCAGTATTTT.